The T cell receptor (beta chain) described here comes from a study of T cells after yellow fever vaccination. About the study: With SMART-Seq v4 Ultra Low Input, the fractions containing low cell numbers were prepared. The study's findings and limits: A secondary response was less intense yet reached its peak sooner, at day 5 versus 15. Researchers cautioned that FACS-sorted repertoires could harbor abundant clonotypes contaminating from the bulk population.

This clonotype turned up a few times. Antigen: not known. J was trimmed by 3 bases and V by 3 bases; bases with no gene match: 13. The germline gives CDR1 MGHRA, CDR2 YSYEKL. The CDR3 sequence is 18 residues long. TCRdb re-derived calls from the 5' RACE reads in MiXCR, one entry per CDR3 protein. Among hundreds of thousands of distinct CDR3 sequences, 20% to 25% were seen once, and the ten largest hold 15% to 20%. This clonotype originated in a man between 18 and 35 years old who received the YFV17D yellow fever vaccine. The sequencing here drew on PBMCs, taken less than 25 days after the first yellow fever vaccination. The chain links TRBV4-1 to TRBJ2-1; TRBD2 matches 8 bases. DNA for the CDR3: TGCGCCAGCAGCCATCCCTCGGGGCGGGGGGACCACTACAATGAGCAGTTCTTC. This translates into CASSHPSGRGDHYNEQFF.